This is a list of T cell receptor beta chains from one sample in a study of CD8 T cells in Susac syndrome. Using its own MiXCR run on the immunoSEQ multiplex PCR reads, TCRdb lists one record per CDR3 protein. The repertoire includes nearly 200,000 distinct CDR3 sequences, about 96% of them detected once, and 0.093% sits in the top ten. Sample: CD4+ T cells from PBMCs. The receptors were sampled from a human donor with multiple sclerosis. The CDR3 runs from the conserved cysteine through the conserved F or W. D genes are given only for firm matches. Clone size is shown for a subset of rows, as once, few, many or a class of expanded clone.

CDR3 length,D gene,V gene,clone size,J gene,CDR3 protein,CDR3 DNA
15,.,TRBV20-1,.,TRBJ2-1,CSARVLGSVYNEQFF,TGCAGTGCTAGAGTTCTAGGCTCGGTTTACAATGAGCAGTTCTTC
12,.,TRBV29-1,few,TRBJ1-2,CSVGGRGYGYTF,TGCAGCGTTGGGGGCCGAGGCTATGGCTACACCTTC
12,.,TRBV9,.,TRBJ2-1,CASSVWAGEQFF,TGTGCCAGCAGCGTGTGGGCAGGCGAGCAGTTCTTC
14,.,TRBV20-1,.,TRBJ1-2,CSASQGTQNYGYTF,TGCAGTGCCAGCCAGGGAACCCAAAACTATGGCTACACCTTC
13,.,TRBV19,.,TRBJ1-1,CATSVSAYTEAFF,TGTGCCACTAGCGTTTCGGCGTACACTGAAGCTTTCTTT
16,.,TRBV18,once,TRBJ2-1,CASFNPRLFSYNEQFF,TGTGCCAGCTTTAACCCCCGACTCTTCTCCTACAATGAGCAGTTCTTC
16,.,TRBV27,.,TRBJ2-3,CASSYFGGLNTDTQYF,TGTGCCAGCAGTTACTTTGGGGGCCTTAACACAGATACGCAGTATTTT
14,.,TRBV12-3/TRBV12-4,once,TRBJ2-4,CASRVTGAKNIQYF,TGTGCCAGCAGAGTAACAGGGGCCAAAAACATTCAGTACTTC
13,TRBD1,TRBV10-3,.,TRBJ2-5,CAIRRGLGETQYF,TGTGCCATCAGGAGGGGGCTAGGGGAGACCCAGTACTTC
11,.,TRBV7-2,.,TRBJ2-5,CASSEGVTQYF,TGTGCCAGCAGCGAAGGGGTGACCCAGTACTTC
12,.,TRBV5-1,.,TRBJ2-1,CASSWGNNEQFF,TGCGCCAGCAGCTGGGGTAACAATGAGCAGTTCTTC
14,.,TRBV7-8,.,TRBJ2-5,CASSYILTAETQYF,TGTGCCAGCAGTTATATACTGACGGCAGAGACCCAGTACTTC
15,TRBD2,TRBV9,.,TRBJ2-1,CASSVEGTSINEQFF,TGTGCCAGCAGCGTAGAAGGGACTAGCATCAATGAGCAGTTCTTC
12,.,TRBV30,.,TRBJ1-5,CAWSVSAQPQHF,TGTGCCTGGAGTGTCAGCGCTCAGCCCCAGCATTTT
14,TRBD1,TRBV3-1,.,TRBJ2-7,CASSLRDRVYEQYF,TGTGCCAGCAGCTTGCGGGACAGGGTGTACGAGCAGTACTTC
15,TRBD1,TRBV5-1,.,TRBJ2-3,CASSLMGQGGDTQYF,TGCGCCAGCAGCTTAATGGGACAGGGAGGAGATACGCAGTATTTT
11,.,TRBV9,.,TRBJ1-2,CASMGAKGYTF,TGTGCCAGCATGGGGGCGAAAGGCTACACCTTC
14,.,TRBV6-2/TRBV6-3,.,TRBJ2-5,CASSDTRFQETQYF,TGTGCCAGCAGCGATACTAGATTCCAAGAGACCCAGTACTTC
16,TRBD2,TRBV9,.,TRBJ2-5,CASSIASGSFQETQYF,TGTGCCAGCAGCATTGCTAGCGGGAGTTTCCAAGAGACCCAGTACTTC
11,.,TRBV6-6,.,TRBJ2-7,CASTNRDEQYF,TGTGCCAGCACCAACAGGGACGAGCAGTACTTC
16,.,TRBV30,once,TRBJ1-2,CAWSVMGQSRYVGYTF,TGTGCCTGGAGTGTAATGGGGCAAAGCCGGTATGTAGGCTACACCTTC
12,TRBD1,TRBV12-3/TRBV12-4,once,TRBJ1-1,CASTGQGTGAFF,TGTGCCAGCACAGGACAGGGGACCGGGGCTTTCTTT
12,.,TRBV30,.,TRBJ1-1,CAWSYRDTEAFF,TGTGCCTGGAGTTACCGGGACACTGAAGCTTTCTTT
14,.,TRBV29-1,.,TRBJ2-2,CSVTGGTNTGELFF,TGCAGCGTCACTGGGGGGACGAACACCGGGGAGCTGTTTTTT
14,.,TRBV12-3/TRBV12-4,once,TRBJ1-2,CASSARGRRYGYTF,TGTGCCAGCAGTGCCCGGGGGCGGCGGTATGGCTACACCTTC
14,TRBD1,TRBV4-1,.,TRBJ1-5,CASSPDRGKQPQHF,TGCGCCAGCAGCCCAGACAGGGGCAAGCAGCCCCAGCATTTT
15,.,TRBV20-1,.,TRBJ1-1,CSATTRQHTNTEAFF,TGCAGTGCCACGACCCGACAGCACACGAACACTGAAGCTTTCTTT
15,.,TRBV6-6,.,TRBJ2-7,CASSYDVPLYYEQYF,TGTGCCAGCAGTTATGATGTACCTCTCTACTACGAGCAGTACTTC